A selection of T cell receptor beta chains follows, all from one sample in a study of OX40 agonist ivuxolimab in advanced cancers. Sequencing was performed with immunoSEQ multiplex PCR; in TCRdb, only in-frame clones are kept and a portion is missing. The sample lists tens of thousands of clones, approximately 81% seen once, with roughly 0.8% in the top ten. The starting material was CD4+ or CD8+ T cells sorted from blood, obtained in a trial of the OX40 agonist ivuxolimab. The receptors were sampled from an adult with an advanced solid tumor such as melanoma, head and neck, liver or kidney cancer. CDR3s include the opening cysteine and the closing phenylalanine or tryptophan. D genes are given only for firm matches. The listing skips clone size in some rows; elsewhere it reads once, few, many or a size class.

clone size | D gene | J gene | V gene | CDR3 DNA | CDR3 protein
- | - | TRBJ2-5 | TRBV5-4 | TGTGCCAGCAGCTTGGATCTGCTAGATGGGGAGACCCAGTACTTC | CASSLDLLDGETQYF
- | TRBD2 | TRBJ2-3 | TRBV7-6 | TGTGCCAGCAGCTTAGGTAGCACGGGAGGGGCAGATACGCAGTATTTT | CASSLGSTGGADTQYF
- | TRBD2 | TRBJ2-2 | TRBV6-5 | TGTGCCAGCAACAAAGCGGGGGGAAACACCGGGGAGCTGTTTTTT | CASNKAGGNTGELFF
- | TRBD2 | TRBJ2-3 | TRBV29-1 | TGCAGCGGGGGACTAGCGATGAGCACAGATACGCAGTATTTT | CSGGLAMSTDTQYF
- | - | TRBJ1-3 | TRBV6-1 | TGTGCCAGCAGAAACTCTGGAAACACCATATATTTT | CASRNSGNTIYF
- | - | TRBJ2-7 | TRBV6-6 | TGTGCCAGCAGGGGACTGGCGGGATCAAACTACGAGCAGTACTTC | CASRGLAGSNYEQYF
- | TRBD1 | TRBJ2-7 | TRBV7-9 | TGTGCCAGCAGCCGGGACAGCTTCTCCTACGAGCAGTACTTC | CASSRDSFSYEQYF
few | - | TRBJ1-5 | TRBV6-1 | TGTGCCAGCAGTGGTTTATTGAAGCAGCCCCAGCATTTT | CASSGLLKQPQHF
- | - | TRBJ2-6 | TRBV5-4 | TGTGCCAGCAGCGCCCTACAGGGAGGCTCTGGGGCCAACGTCCTGACTTTC | CASSALQGGSGANVLTF
- | - | TRBJ1-2 | TRBV5-3 | TGTGCCAGCAGCTTGGCCAGGGGAGGAGGCTACACCTTC | CASSLARGGGYTF
- | - | TRBJ1-3 | TRBV7-2 | TGTGCCAGCAGCTTGGGATACTCTGGAAACACCATATATTTT | CASSLGYSGNTIYF
- | TRBD1 | TRBJ1-5 | TRBV2 | TGTGCCAGCAGCCGCGGACAGGTCAATCAGCCCCAGCATTTT | CASSRGQVNQPQHF
- | TRBD2 | TRBJ2-1 | TRBV10-3 | TGTGCCATCAGTGATCCTTCTTTAGCGGGGGGTTACAATGAGCAGTTCTTC | CAISDPSLAGGYNEQFF
few | - | TRBJ1-1 | TRBV19 | TGTGCCAGTAGTAATACAAGAACTAACACTGAAGCTTTCTTT | CASSNTRTNTEAFF
- | - | TRBJ2-7 | TRBV6-5 | TGTGCCAGCAGTTACTCCCCGGGGTTTTCCTACGAGCAGTACTTC | CASSYSPGFSYEQYF
- | TRBD1 | TRBJ1-2 | TRBV29-1 | TGCAGCGTTGAATCCGCCGGGGACCGGGACAGGGGAATTGGCTACACCTTC | CSVESAGDRDRGIGYTF
- | - | TRBJ1-1 | TRBV5-1 | TGCGCCAGCAGCTTGGGGGAGGGTTGGGACACTGAAGCTTTCTTT | CASSLGEGWDTEAFF
- | TRBD2 | TRBJ2-5 | TRBV11-3 | TGTGCCAGCAGCTTGGCCGGGACTAGCGGGAGCAGGGGTACCCAGTACTTC | CASSLAGTSGSRGTQYF
- | - | TRBJ2-5 | TRBV2 | TGTGCCAGCAGGGGGGGGCCGGGTTCCCTGTACTTC | CASRGGPGSLYF
- | - | TRBJ1-3 | TRBV6-5 | TGTGCCAGCAGTTACCAACTGACAGGCGCAGGAAACACCATATATTTT | CASSYQLTGAGNTIYF
- | - | TRBJ2-7 | TRBV11-2 | TGTGCCAGCAGCAAGAGCAGGGACCAAGGCTACGAGCAGTACTTC | CASSKSRDQGYEQYF
- | - | TRBJ2-1 | TRBV14 | TGTGCCAGCAGCCAAGATCTTTGGAACTACAATGAGCAGTTCTTC | CASSQDLWNYNEQFF
- | TRBD2 | TRBJ2-1 | TRBV11-3 | TGTGCCAGCAGCACTAGCGGGAGCAATGAGCAGTTCTTC | CASSTSGSNEQFF
once | - | TRBJ1-1 | TRBV29-1 | TGCAGCGGTGCCCTACAGGGTGGCACTGAAGCTTTCTTT | CSGALQGGTEAFF
few | - | TRBJ2-1 | TRBV6-8 | TGTGCCAGCAGGGCGTCCCTCAATGAGCAGTTCTTC | CASRASLNEQFF
- | TRBD1 | TRBJ1-1 | TRBV11-2 | TGTGCCAGCAGCAAGGACAGGGTGAACACTGAAGCTTTCTTT | CASSKDRVNTEAFF
- | TRBD1 | TRBJ1-1 | TRBV11-2 | TGTGCCAGCAGCTTACGGAGGACAGGGGGTATGACTGAAGCTTTCTTT | CASSLRRTGGMTEAFF
- | TRBD1 | TRBJ2-7 | TRBV28 | TGTGCCAGCAGTTACCGGACAGGGCGTCCCTACGAGCAGTACTTC | CASSYRTGRPYEQYF
- | - | TRBJ2-7 | TRBV7-2 | TGTGCCAGCAGCTCCGTCGGGTACGAGCAGTACTTC | CASSSVGYEQYF
- | - | TRBJ1-2 | TRBV19 | TGTGCCAGTAGGGTGCCGACAGCTCCGGGCTATGGCTACACCTTC | CASRVPTAPGYGYTF
- | - | TRBJ1-1 | TRBV11-1 | TGTGCCAGCAGCACTCAGGGAAATGAAGCTTTCTTT | CASSTQGNEAFF
- | TRBD1 | TRBJ2-7 | TRBV6-6 | TGTGCCAGCAGTCGACCCTTTACGACAGGGGGCGACGAGCAGTACTTC | CASSRPFTTGGDEQYF
- | TRBD2 | TRBJ2-2 | TRBV7-8 | TGTGCCAGCGGGGGGGCTAGCGGGAGGGCCGACACCGGGGAGCTGTTTTTT | CASGGASGRADTGELFF
- | - | TRBJ1-3 | TRBV27 | TGTGCCAGCCGGCGGACGGGAGGCGGGACTGGAAACACCATATATTTT | CASRRTGGGTGNTIYF
- | - | TRBJ1-2 | TRBV30 | TGTGCCGGGAGGGAGTCTGGGAGCTGGGGCTACACCTTC | CAGRESGSWGYTF
- | TRBD1 | TRBJ2-7 | TRBV7-2 | TGTGCCAGCAGCTCGAGGACAGGGGGAACTACCTACGAGCAGTACTTC | CASSSRTGGTTYEQYF
once | TRBD2 | TRBJ2-7 | TRBV5-4 | TGTGCCAGCAGTTTACTAGCGGGGGGGAGCTACGAGCAGTACTTC | CASSLLAGGSYEQYF